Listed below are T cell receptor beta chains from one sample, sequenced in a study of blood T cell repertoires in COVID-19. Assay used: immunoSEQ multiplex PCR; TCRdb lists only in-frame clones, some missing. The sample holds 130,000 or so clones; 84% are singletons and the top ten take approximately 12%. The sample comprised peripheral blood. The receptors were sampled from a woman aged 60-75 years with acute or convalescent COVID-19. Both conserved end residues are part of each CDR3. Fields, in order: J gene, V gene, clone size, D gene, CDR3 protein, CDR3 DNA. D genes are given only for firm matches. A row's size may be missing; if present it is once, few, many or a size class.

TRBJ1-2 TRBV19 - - CASTTLGIPTGTFESQANYGYTF TGTGCCAGTACCACACTGGGGATCCCCACCGGGACATTTGAATCTCAAGCTAACTATGGCTACACCTTC
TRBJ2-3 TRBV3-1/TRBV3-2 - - CASSQVGGVDTQYF TGTGCCAGCAGCCAAGTCGGGGGTGTAGATACGCAGTATTTT
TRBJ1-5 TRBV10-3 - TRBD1 CAISSGQTLNQPQHF TGTGCCATCAGCTCGGGACAGACTCTTAATCAGCCCCAGCATTTT
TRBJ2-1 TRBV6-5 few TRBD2 CASSSGSGGTNEQFF TGTGCCAGCAGTTCAGGAAGCGGGGGGACAAATGAGCAGTTCTTC
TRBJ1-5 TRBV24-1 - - CATSDFRPNHLYQPQHF TGTGCCACCAGTGATTTCAGGCCAAACCATCTTTATCAGCCCCAGCATTTT
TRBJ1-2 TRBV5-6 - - CASSVTGLGYGYTF TGTGCCAGCAGCGTGACAGGTCTGGGGTATGGCTACACCTTC
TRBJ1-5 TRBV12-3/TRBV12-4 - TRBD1 CASSYRGRQPQHF TGTGCCAGCAGTTACAGGGGTCGTCAGCCCCAGCATTTT
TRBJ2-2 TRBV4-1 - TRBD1 CASSQPQGPRTTGELFF TGCGCCAGCAGCCAACCACAGGGGCCGCGGACGACCGGGGAGCTGTTTTTT
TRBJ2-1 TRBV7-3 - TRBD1 CASSSGQRNEQFF TGTGCCAGCAGCTCGGGACAGCGTAATGAGCAGTTCTTC
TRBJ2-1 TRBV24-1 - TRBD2 CATSDLTSGGIKQFF TGTGCCACCAGTGACCTGACTAGCGGGGGGATTAAGCAGTTCTTC
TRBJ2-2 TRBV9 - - CASSDTPSAGELFF TGTGCCAGCAGCGATACTCCAAGCGCCGGGGAGCTGTTTTTT
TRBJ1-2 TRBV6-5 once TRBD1 CASRRTGGSGYTF TGTGCCAGCCGAAGGACAGGGGGAAGCGGCTACACCTTC
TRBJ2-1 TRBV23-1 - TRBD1 CASSQSGDRAYNEQFF TGCGCCAGCAGTCAATCTGGGGACAGAGCTTACAATGAGCAGTTCTTC
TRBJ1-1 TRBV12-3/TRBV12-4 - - CASRRRVNTEAFF TGTGCCAGCAGGCGCAGGGTCAACACTGAAGCTTTCTTT
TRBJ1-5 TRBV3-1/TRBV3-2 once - CASSQGQGDQPQHF TGTGCCAGCAGCCAAGGCCAAGGGGATCAGCCCCAGCATTTT
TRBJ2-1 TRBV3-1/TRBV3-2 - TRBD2 CASSQDHSTSGGNEQFF TGTGCCAGCAGCCAAGATCATTCAACTAGCGGGGGAAATGAGCAGTTCTTC
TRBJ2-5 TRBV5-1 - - CASKVGGSETQYF TGCGCCAGCAAGGTAGGCGGGTCCGAGACCCAGTACTTC
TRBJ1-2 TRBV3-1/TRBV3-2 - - CASSPQYFNGYTF TGTGCCAGCAGCCCACAGTACTTTAATGGCTACACCTTC
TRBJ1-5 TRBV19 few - CATKGRRDSNQPQHF TGTGCCACCAAGGGGCGGAGGGATAGCAATCAGCCCCAGCATTTT
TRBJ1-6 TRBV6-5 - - CASSYSDVGGPLHF TGTGCCAGCAGTTACTCCGACGTGGGGGGACCTCTCCACTTT
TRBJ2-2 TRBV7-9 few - CASSSHLDSLTGELFF TGTGCCAGCAGCTCTCACCTTGACAGCCTCACCGGGGAGCTGTTTTTT
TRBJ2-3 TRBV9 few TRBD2 CASSLGTSGGLPADTQYF TGTGCCAGCAGCCTCGGGACTAGCGGGGGCCTCCCGGCAGATACGCAGTATTTT
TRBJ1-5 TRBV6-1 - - CASSEKFIQGNQPQHF TGTGCCAGCAGTGAGAAGTTTATTCAGGGCAATCAGCCCCAGCATTTT
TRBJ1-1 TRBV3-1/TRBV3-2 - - CASSQVPGGTEAFF TGTGCCAGCAGCCAAGTACCTGGGGGGACTGAAGCTTTCTTT
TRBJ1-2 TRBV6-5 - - CASSYAGTTNGYTF TGTGCCAGCAGTTATGCCGGGACAACGAATGGCTACACCTTC
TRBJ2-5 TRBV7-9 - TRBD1 CASSLGGTGGEVVYF TGTGCCAGCAGCTTAGGGGGGACAGGGGGCGAAGTTGTGTACTTC
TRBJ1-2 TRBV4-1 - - CASSQERTAGTYGYTF TGCGCCAGCAGCCAAGAGAGAACGGCAGGCACTTATGGCTACACCTTC
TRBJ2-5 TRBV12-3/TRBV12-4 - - CASKGGGKETQYF TGTGCCAGCAAAGGTGGAGGTAAAGAGACCCAGTACTTC
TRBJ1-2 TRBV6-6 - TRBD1 CASSPPGGFYGYTF TGTGCCAGCAGCCCCCCAGGGGGCTTCTATGGCTACACCTTC
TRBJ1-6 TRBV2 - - CASSFTGTRDSPLHF TGTGCCAGCAGTTTTACAGGGACGCGGGATTCACCCCTCCACTTT
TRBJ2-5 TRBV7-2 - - CASSSSGAQETQYF TGTGCCAGCAGCTCCTCAGGGGCCCAAGAGACCCAGTACTTC
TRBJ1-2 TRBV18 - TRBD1 CASSPPRKGQGEGYTF TGTGCCAGCTCACCACCCAGGAAGGGACAGGGCGAGGGCTACACCTTC
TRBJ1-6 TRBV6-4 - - CASSDSGENSPLHF TGTGCCAGCAGTGACTCGGGAGAGAATTCACCCCTCCACTTT
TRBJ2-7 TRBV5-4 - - CASTPDSSYEQYF TGTGCCAGCACCCCGGACAGCTCCTACGAGCAGTACTTC
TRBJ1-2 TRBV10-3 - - CAITSERGASRGYTF TGTGCCATTACGAGCGAGCGGGGGGCCTCTAGGGGCTACACCTTC
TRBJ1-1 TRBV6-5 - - CASRGRKNTEAFF TGTGCCAGCAGGGGGCGGAAGAACACTGAAGCTTTCTTT
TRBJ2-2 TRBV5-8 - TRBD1 CASSLGDSATGELFF TGTGCCAGCAGCTTGGGGGACAGCGCCACCGGGGAGCTGTTTTTT
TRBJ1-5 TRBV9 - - CASSVAGGQPQHF TGTGCCAGCAGCGTAGCCGGCGGGCAGCCCCAGCATTTT
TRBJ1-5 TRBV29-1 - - CSVAWTENQPQHF TGCAGCGTTGCGTGGACTGAGAATCAGCCCCAGCATTTT
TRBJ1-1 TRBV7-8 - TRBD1 CASSFGTAYTEAFF TGTGCCAGCAGCTTCGGGACAGCTTACACTGAAGCTTTCTTT
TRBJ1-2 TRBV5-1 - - CASSLGGESYGYTF TGCGCCAGCAGCTTAGGCGGAGAAAGCTATGGCTACACCTTC